This T cell receptor beta chain was profiled in a study of Graves' ophthalmopathy and Graves' hyperthyroidism. About the study: Pretreatment peripheral blood was obtained at initial diagnosis.

Germline CDR1 MNHNS, CDR2 SASEGT. This CDR3 comprises 15 residues. V lost 6 bases and J 5 bases, leaving 20 bases between the germline ends. Orbital computed tomography and thyroid ultrasound, along with TRAb, serum thyroxine and clinical symptoms, underpinned diagnosis. Amplification targeted the TCR beta CDR3 regions, with RNA transcripts as the source material. An initial RT-PCR round employing HTBI primers preceded a second-round multiplex PCR. TCRdb passed the multiplex PCR reads through MiXCR, listing each CDR3 protein once. Counted here are 400,000 or so distinct CDR3 sequences, just over 15% occurring once; the ten biggest clones make up approximately 7%.

This clonotype was sampled from a woman between 18 and 30 years old with stable Graves' hyperthyroidism. The genes are TRBV6-1 and TRBJ2-7; D is tentatively TRBD1 or TRBD2 (5 bases each). Sequencing was performed on peripheral blood. CDR3 amino acids: CASRPAGAPIHEQYF. The CDR3 bases are TGTGCCAGCAGACCGGCCGGGGCCCCCATCCACGAGCAGTACTTC.